The 25 T cell receptor beta chains below were found in one sample sequenced in a study of immune evolution from preneoplasia to lung adenocarcinoma. Measured with immunoSEQ multiplex PCR; TCRdb has only the in-frame clones, and not every one. The sample lists around 39,000 clones; roughly 74% were seen once. The source material was FFPE invasive lung adenocarcinoma tissue. All receptors derive from a person between 60 and 69 years old with lung adenocarcinoma.

This chain joins TRBV5-1 and TRBJ2-7; 8 bases are a match to TRBD2. The CDR3 loop spans 16 amino acids. J lost 0 bases, V lost 2 bases, and 7 bases had no gene match. The germline V gene has CDR1 SGHRS and CDR2 YFSETQ. In nucleotides, the CDR3 is TGCGCCAGCAGCTTCGGGACTAGTCGCCCCTCCTACGAGCAGTACTTC. Translating it yields CASSFGTSRPSYEQYF.

Of note for this clone: The junction departs from germline at one end; a sequencing error may be responsible. This chain links TRBV7-8 with TRBJ2-5, with TRBD2 matching over 7 bases. The germline CDR1 and CDR2 sequences are SGHVS and FQNEAQ. The length of the CDR3 is 10 residues. CDR3 DNA: TGTGCCAGCGCGGGAGCGTCCCCCAACTTC. Amino acids: CASAGASPNF.

The CDR3 DNA follows: TGTGCCAGTAGTCGAGGGAGGCTGGAGACCCAGTACTTC. Translating it yields CASSRGRLETQYF. The chain uses TRBV19 and TRBJ2-5, with D perhaps matching TRBD2 (6 bases). Germline CDR1 is LNHDA and CDR2 is SQIVND (reference sequence). The V end was cut by 5 bases, the J end by 5 bases, with 12 bases between. This CDR3 is built from 13 residues.

The J gene is TRBJ1-2, the V gene TRBV28, with D unresolved. Germline-derived CDR1 and CDR2 are MDHEN and SYDVKM. CDR3 length: 14 amino acids. V was shortened by 2 bases and J by 7 bases, with 14 bases between the two germline ends. The CDR3, as DNA: TGTGCCAGCAGTTTACCGGCCCTTCTGGGTGGCTACACCTTC. Its translation is CASSLPALLGGYTF.

The rearrangement uses TRBV29-1 and TRBJ2-3; no clear D. Between the trimmed V and J ends, which lost 5 bases and 3 bases, there was a span of 9 bases. The CDR3 spans 12 residues. The germline gives CDR1 SQVTM, CDR2 ANQGSEA. This chain's CDR3 is CSVRQITDTQYF. The CDR3 nucleotides read TGCAGCGTTCGGCAGATTACAGATACGCAGTATTTT.

This clone was observed a few times. The rearrangement joins TRBV19 to TRBJ2-1, with 8 positions matching TRBD1. After removal of 3 bases from V and 9 bases from J, the junction contained 1 base not matched to a gene. The CDR3 consists of 12 residues. Looked up from germline, CDR1 is LNHDA and CDR2 is SQIVND (reference sequence). DNA for the CDR3: TGTGCCAGTAGTATGACAGGGGTTGAGCAGTTCTTC. Its translation: CASSMTGVEQFF.

V usage is TRBV6-5 and J usage is TRBJ1-5; D is uncertain. CDR1 MNHEY and CDR2 SVGAGI come from the germline V gene. There are 14 residues in the CDR3. Between the trimmed V and J ends, which lost 8 bases and 0 bases, there was a span of 11 bases. The CDR3 nucleotides are TGTGCCAGCTCACATAGCCTTAGCAATCAGCCCCAGCATTTT. This gives the protein CASSHSLSNQPQHF.

The genes are TRBV18 and TRBJ1-2, with D possibly matching TRBD1 (6 bases). The CDR3 runs 16 residues. The V end was cut by 2 bases, the J end by 4 bases, with 17 bases between. Germline values: CDR1 KGHSH, CDR2 LQKENI. In nucleotides, the CDR3 is TGTGCCAGCTCACCATATAGGACAGACGGGACCTATGGCTACACCTTC. Protein: CASSPYRTDGTYGYTF.

The V gene is TRBV6-5, the J gene TRBJ1-2; tentatively, D is TRBD1 (6 bases). V lost 7 bases to trimming and J lost 7 bases, with 13 bases between them. Looked up from germline, CDR1 is MNHEY and CDR2 is SVGAGI. CDR3 length: 12 residues. This chain's CDR3 is CASTQGLSGYTF. Written as DNA, the CDR3 is TGTGCCAGCACCCAGGGGCTTAGTGGCTACACCTTC.

V and J are TRBV5-1 and TRBJ2-2; D remains ambiguous. The germline CDR1 and CDR2 sequences are SGHRS and YFSETQ. Between the trimmed V and J ends, which lost 4 bases and 3 bases, there was a span of 10 bases. The CDR3 sequence is 14 residues long. CDR3 in DNA: TGCGCCAGCAGCGAGGCAGGATACACCGGGGAGCTGTTTTTT. Translating it yields CASSEAGYTGELFF.

This chain links TRBV7-9 with TRBJ2-7; D perhaps matches TRBD1 (6 bases). Per the germline V gene, CDR1 is SEHNR and CDR2 is FQNEAQ (reference sequence). V lost 5 bases and J lost 8, with 22 bases in between. This CDR3 is 15 amino acids long. CDR3 coding DNA: TGTGCCAGCAGCCCCCACCCGGGGACAATGTCCCAGCAGTACTTC. It translates to CASSPHPGTMSQQYF.

The chain joins TRBV28 to TRBJ2-3; D might be TRBD2 (5 bases). Germline CDR1 and CDR2: MDHEN and SYDVKM. V shed 6 bases and J shed 10 bases, with 17 bases lying between them. CDR3 length: 13 amino acids. The CDR3 region is CASSRPPGKAQYF. The DNA for the CDR3 is TGTGCCAGCAGCCGCCCCCCGGGGAAGGCGCAGTATTTT.

This chain joins TRBV28 and TRBJ1-5, with TRBD1 matching over 7 bases. CDR1 and CDR2 (germline): MDHEN, SYDVKM. With V trimmed by 5 bases and J by 6 bases, 4 bases remained unmatched. This CDR3 contains 13 residues. CDR3 sequence: CASSKDRLQPQHF. The CDR3 bases are TGTGCCAGCAGTAAGGACAGGCTTCAGCCCCAGCATTTT.

V gene TRBV7-3 combines with J gene TRBJ2-3, with D maybe TRBD2 (6 bases). The ends were cut back, 1 base at V and 2 bases at J, with 13 bases in the middle. The CDR3 has 16 amino acids. The germline gives CDR1 SGHTA, CDR2 FQGTGA. As DNA, the CDR3 is TGTGCCAGCAGCTTAATCGGGACGGGACTCACAGATACGCAGTATTTT. Translating gives CASSLIGTGLTDTQYF.

This clone is classed as medium-sized (0.01 to 0.1%). V and J are TRBV5-1 and TRBJ2-1; D is unresolved. This CDR3 contains 14 residues. V lost 0 bases to trimming and J lost 6 bases, with 10 bases between them. Germline CDR1 is SGHRS and CDR2 is YFSETQ. CDR3 nucleotides: TGCGCCAGCAGCTTGGCCCCAGATGGCAATGAGCAGTTCTTC. It is translated as CASSLAPDGNEQFF.

The chain carries TRBV9 and TRBJ2-1; D is uncertain. Trimming took 2 bases from V and 10 from J, leaving 13 bases between them. This CDR3 is 13 amino acids long. CDR1 SGDLS and CDR2 YYNGEE come from the germline V gene. The CDR3 protein is CASSVQPRTEQFF. CDR3 nucleotides: TGTGCCAGCAGCGTCCAACCAAGAACGGAGCAGTTCTTC.

This sequence joins TRBV28 and TRBJ2-1; 7 bases match TRBD2. CDR3 length equals 12 residues. The germline CDR1 and CDR2 sequences are MDHEN and SYDVKM. After removal of 11 bases from V and 4 bases from J, the junction contained 5 bases not matched to a gene. DNA for the CDR3: TGTGCCTCGCTAGCGGCGTACAATGAGCAGTTCTTC. This codes for CASLAAYNEQFF.

The chain joins TRBV27 to TRBJ1-5; D gene ambiguous. This CDR3 is 14 amino acids long. Germline V gene lookup returns CDR1 MNHEY and CDR2 SMNVEV (reference sequence). V gave up 1 base and J gave up 3 bases, with 7 bases separating them. This CDR3 is CASSLWGNNQPQHF. The CDR3 bases are TGTGCCAGCAGTTTATGGGGAAACAATCAGCCCCAGCATTTT.

This clone was seen more than once but under ten times. The chain has TRBV11-1 and TRBJ2-3; D possibly uses TRBD1 or TRBD2 (5 bases each). Germline V gene lookup returns CDR1 SGHAT and CDR2 FQDESV (reference sequence). V was clipped by 8 bases and J by 4 bases, with 13 bases between them. CDR3 length: 13 amino acids. CDR3 nucleotide sequence: TGTGCCAGCGGGAGCAGGGACCCAGATACGCAGTATTTT. Translating gives CASGSRDPDTQYF.

The chain combines TRBV18 with TRBJ2-7; 9 bases match TRBD1. V lost 0 bases, J lost 1 base, and 1 base stayed unmatched. This CDR3 is built from 15 residues. CDR1 is KGHSH, CDR2 LQKENI, per germline. CDR3 sequence (DNA): TGTGCCAGCTCACCACCCGGGACAGGGTCCTACGAGCAGTACTTC. It yields the protein CASSPPGTGSYEQYF. Full variable domain (outside the CDR3, taken from reference TRBV18 and TRBJ2-7): NAGVMQNPRHLVRRRGQEARLRCSPMKGHSHVYWYRQLPEEGLKFMVYLQKENIIDESGMPKERFSAEFPKEGPSILRIQQVVRGDSAAYFCASSPPGTGSYEQYFGPGTRLTVT.

This CDR3 reads CASSLDRGGPYEQYF. DNA of the CDR3: TGTGCCAGCAGCCTGGACAGGGGTGGTCCCTACGAGCAGTACTTC. The gene calls are TRBV7-2 and TRBJ2-7; 9 bases agree with TRBD1. The J segment lost 2 bases and the V segment lost 5 bases, leaving 7 bases of the junction unmatched. The CDR3 length is 15 residues. Germline assignment: CDR1 SGHTA and CDR2 FQGNSA. The whole variable domain, filled in from reference TRBV7-2 and TRBJ2-7, reads GAGVSQSPSNKVTEKGKDVELRCDPISGHTALYWYRQSLGQGLEFLIYFQGNSAPDKSGLPSDRFSAERTGGSVSTLTIQRTQQEDSAVYLCASSLDRGGPYEQYFGPGTRLTVT.

The V gene is TRBV28, the J gene TRBJ1-2; D is perhaps TRBD1 (6 bases). The germline V gene encodes CDR1 MDHEN and CDR2 SYDVKM. The CDR3 is made up of 13 amino acids. Trimming removed 3 bases at V and 4 bases at J, with 9 bases between. The CDR3 DNA is TGTGCCAGCAGTTTTCAGGACAGCTATGGCTACACCTTC. Encoded protein: CASSFQDSYGYTF.

The chain recombines TRBV27 with TRBJ1-2, with TRBD1 identical over 9 bases. Germline V gene lookup returns CDR1 MNHEY and CDR2 SMNVEV (reference sequence). J gave up 7 bases and V 6 bases, and 6 bases lay outside the gene matches. The CDR3 contains 13 residues. The CDR3, as DNA: TGTGCCAGCAGGCGGGACAGGGTATCTGGCTACACCTTC. This encodes CASRRDRVSGYTF.

As concerns this clone: The junction does not match germline at one end; this may be a read error. The rearrangement joins TRBV29-1 to TRBJ2-7; TRBD2 agrees at 10 bases. Germline lookup yields CDR1 SQVTM and CDR2 ANQGSEA. The CDR3 consists of 15 residues. CDR3 nucleotide sequence: TGCAGCGTTGTTGTAGCGGGAGGACTCTCCCACGAGCAGTACTTC. Translation: CSVVVAGGLSHEQYF.

The rearrangement joins TRBV5-8 to TRBJ2-3, with TRBD1 as a possible D gene (5 bases). The V end was cut by 2 bases, the J end by 0 bases, with 10 bases between. In germline, CDR1 is SGHTS, CDR2 YDEGEE. The CDR3 is 15 amino acids. The CDR3 sequence is CASSFWGRSTDTQYF. CDR3 sequence (DNA): TGTGCCAGCAGCTTTTGGGGCAGGAGCACAGATACGCAGTATTTT.